Many counts were recorded for the clone carrying this T cell receptor (beta chain). What it binds is not known. This CDR3 has 17 residues. Trimming took 2 bases from V and 7 from J, leaving 21 bases between them. In germline, CDR1 is MNHNS, CDR2 SASEGT. This sample is drawn from a study of T cells in Graves' hyperthyroidism and ophthalmopathy. Study findings and constraints: Ophthalmopathy and stable hyperthyroidism were separated by a 13 V-J model. Ophthalmopathy was identified by the model a median about 6.4 months ahead of onset.

Used for diagnoses were clinical symptoms, serum thyroxine and TRAb, thyroid ultrasound and orbital computed tomography. Authors of the study amplified TCR beta CDR3 regions from RNA transcripts. HTBI primers drove first-round RT-PCR of the TCR CDR3. TCRdb reprocessed the multiplex PCR reads via MiXCR and lists one record per CDR3 protein. The table records 400,000 to 550,000 distinct CDR3 sequences, approximately 15% of them present only once. The chain has TRBV6-1 and TRBJ2-1; no firm D call. Source material: blood. The source is a woman younger than 30 with Graves' hyperthyroidism. The CDR3 nucleotides are TGTGCCAGCAGTGAAAGGCGGCTCCACCCAGCCAGGAATGAGCAGTTCTTC. Its protein product is CASSERRLHPARNEQFF.